This T cell receptor beta chain originates from a study of vaccination and CD4 T cells after COVID-19. For the study at large: Post-COVID samples had a sampling time that fell a median around 100 days after diagnosis (range 35 to 161).

The CDR3 contains 16 residues. The ends were cut back, 7 bases at V and 4 bases at J, with 22 bases in the middle. Germline-derived CDR1 and CDR2 are SGHAT and FQNNGV. An Oncomine TCR Beta short-read assay was used to sequence the DNA from cultured CD4+ T cells. Each CDR3 protein is one row after TCRdb ran MiXCR on the PCR reads. The sample comprises 20,000 or so distinct CDR3 sequences, roughly two fifths of which are singletons, and 20% to 30% rests with the top ten. Treatment noted: roughly 10-day PBMC culture with coronavirus spike peptide pools or control peptides (ViraFEST assay). Scientists separated out CD4+ T cells through negative selection following 10 days in culture. This clonotype was recorded once. The antigen remains unidentified.

Sample: CD4+ T cells from blood, cultured in vitro, taken before SARS-CoV-2 vaccination. This clonotype was sampled from a human donor who had recovered from COVID-19. The chain carries TRBV11-2 and TRBJ1-2; D is perhaps TRBD1 (5 bases). The CDR3 spells CASTSRMARAGYGYTF. The CDR3, as DNA: TGTGCCAGCACGTCCAGGATGGCCAGGGCGGGCTATGGCTACACCTTC.